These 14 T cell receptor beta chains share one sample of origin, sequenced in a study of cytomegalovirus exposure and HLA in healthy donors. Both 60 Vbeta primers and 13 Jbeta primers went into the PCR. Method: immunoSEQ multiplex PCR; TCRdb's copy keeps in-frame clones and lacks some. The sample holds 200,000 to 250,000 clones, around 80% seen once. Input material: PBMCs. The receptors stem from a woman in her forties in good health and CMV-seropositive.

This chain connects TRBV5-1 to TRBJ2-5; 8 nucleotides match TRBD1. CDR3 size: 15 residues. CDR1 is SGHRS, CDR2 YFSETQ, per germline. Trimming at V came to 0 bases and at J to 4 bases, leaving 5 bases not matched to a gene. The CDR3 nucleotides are TGCGCCAGCAGCTTGGGCAACCAGGGGGCAGAGACCCAGTACTTC. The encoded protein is CASSLGNQGAETQYF.

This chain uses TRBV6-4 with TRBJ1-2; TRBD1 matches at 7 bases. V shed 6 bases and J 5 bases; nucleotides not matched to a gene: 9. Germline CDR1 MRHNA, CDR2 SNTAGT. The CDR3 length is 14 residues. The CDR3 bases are TGTGCCAGCAGCCTTCCCGGACAGGTTTATGGCTACACCTTC. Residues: CASSLPGQVYGYTF.

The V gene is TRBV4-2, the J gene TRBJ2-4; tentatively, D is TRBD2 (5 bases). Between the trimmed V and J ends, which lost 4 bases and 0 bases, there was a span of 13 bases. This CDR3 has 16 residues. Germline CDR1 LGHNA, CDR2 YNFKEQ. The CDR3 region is CASSPEQRLAKNIQYF. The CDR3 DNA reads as TGTGCCAGCAGCCCCGAACAGCGGCTAGCCAAAAACATTCAGTACTTC.

CDR3 coding DNA: TGCAGTGCTAAGTTAGACACTGAAGCTTTCTTT. This codes for CSAKLDTEAFF. This chain connects TRBV20-1 to TRBJ1-1; D ambiguous. Germline values: CDR1 DFQATT, CDR2 SNEGSKA (reference sequence). The CDR3 loop spans 11 amino acids. Trimming stripped 4 bases from V and 3 bases from J, with 6 bases between.

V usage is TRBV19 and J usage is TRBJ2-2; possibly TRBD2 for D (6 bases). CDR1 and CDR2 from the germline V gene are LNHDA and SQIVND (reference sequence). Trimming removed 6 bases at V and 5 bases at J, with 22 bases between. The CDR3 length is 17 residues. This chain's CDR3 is CASSPNSVLARTGELFF. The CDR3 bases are TGTGCCAGTAGCCCCAACTCGGTACTAGCACGGACCGGGGAGCTGTTTTTT.

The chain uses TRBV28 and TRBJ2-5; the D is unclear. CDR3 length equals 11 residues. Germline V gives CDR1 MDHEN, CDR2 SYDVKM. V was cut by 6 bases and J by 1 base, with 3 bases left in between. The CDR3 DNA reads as TGTGCCAGCAGCCTCCAAGAGACCCAGTACTTC. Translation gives CASSLQETQYF. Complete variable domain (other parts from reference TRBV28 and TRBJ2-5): DVKVTQSSRYLVKRTGEKVFLECVQDMDHENMFWYRQDPGLGLRLIYFSYDVKMKEKGDIPEGYSVSREKKERFSLILESASTNQTSMYLCASSLQETQYFGPGTRLLVL.

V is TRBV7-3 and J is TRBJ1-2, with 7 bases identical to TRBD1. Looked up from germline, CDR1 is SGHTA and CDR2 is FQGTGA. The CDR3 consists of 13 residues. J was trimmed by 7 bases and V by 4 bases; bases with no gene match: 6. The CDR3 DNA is TGTGCCAGCAGCTCGAACAGGGGAGGTGGCTACACCTTC. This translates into CASSSNRGGGYTF.

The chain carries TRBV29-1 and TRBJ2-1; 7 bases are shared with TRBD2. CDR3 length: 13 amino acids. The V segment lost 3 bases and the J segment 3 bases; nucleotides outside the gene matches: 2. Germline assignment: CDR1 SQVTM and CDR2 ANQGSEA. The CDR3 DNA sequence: TGCAGCGTTGAGGCTAGCGGCTACAATGAGCAGTTCTTC. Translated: CSVEASGYNEQFF.

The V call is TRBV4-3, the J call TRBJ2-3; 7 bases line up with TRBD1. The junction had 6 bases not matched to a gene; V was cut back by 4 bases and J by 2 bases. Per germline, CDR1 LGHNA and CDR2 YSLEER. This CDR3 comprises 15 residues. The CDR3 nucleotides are TGCGCCAGCAGCCCGGGACAGCGGTTCACAGATACGCAGTATTTT. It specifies CASSPGQRFTDTQYF.

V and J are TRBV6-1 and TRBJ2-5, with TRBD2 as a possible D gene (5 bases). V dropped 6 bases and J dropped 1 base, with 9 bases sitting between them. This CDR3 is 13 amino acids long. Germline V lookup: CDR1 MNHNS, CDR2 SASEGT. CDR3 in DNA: TGTGCCAGCAGATACAGCGGCCAAGAGACCCAGTACTTC. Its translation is CASRYSGQETQYF.

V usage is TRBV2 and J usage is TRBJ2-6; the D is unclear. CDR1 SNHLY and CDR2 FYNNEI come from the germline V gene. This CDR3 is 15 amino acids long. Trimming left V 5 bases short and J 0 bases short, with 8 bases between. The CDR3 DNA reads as TGTGCCAGCAGTAGACTGTCCTCTGGGGCCAACGTCCTGACTTTC. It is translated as CASSRLSSGANVLTF.

CDR3 region: CASSVGSNRMNTEAFF. The DNA of the CDR3 is TGTGCCAGCAGCGTAGGGTCGAATAGAATGAACACTGAAGCTTTCTTT. The V call is TRBV9, the J call TRBJ1-1, with D unresolved. Germline CDR1 reads SGDLS; CDR2 reads YYNGEE. Trimming cost V 0 bases and J 0 bases, with 12 bases left between them. This CDR3 has 16 residues.

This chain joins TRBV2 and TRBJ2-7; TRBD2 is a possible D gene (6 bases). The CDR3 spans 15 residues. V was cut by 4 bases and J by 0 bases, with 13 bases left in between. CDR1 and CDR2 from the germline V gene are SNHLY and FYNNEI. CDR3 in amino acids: CASSGRRGYSYEQYF. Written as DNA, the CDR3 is TGTGCCAGCAGTGGGCGGCGGGGATACTCCTACGAGCAGTACTTC.

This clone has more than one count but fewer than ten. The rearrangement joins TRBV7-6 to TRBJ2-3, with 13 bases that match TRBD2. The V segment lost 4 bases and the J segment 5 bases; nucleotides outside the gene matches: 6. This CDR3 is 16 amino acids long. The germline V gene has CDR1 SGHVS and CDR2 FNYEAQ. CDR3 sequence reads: CASSSGLAGVVDTQYF. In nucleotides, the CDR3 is TGTGCCAGCAGCTCCGGACTAGCGGGGGTGGTAGATACGCAGTATTTT.